These 15 T cell receptor beta chains share one sample of origin, sequenced in a study of cytomegalovirus exposure and HLA in healthy donors. Primers: 60 Vbeta forward and 13 Jbeta reverse. Repertoires were generated with immunoSEQ multiplex PCR, while TCRdb's copy carries only in-frame clones and drops some. Counted here are 140,000 or so clones, around 79% occurring once; the ten biggest clones make up about 1.7%. Source material: PBMCs. Every receptor here comes from a woman in her 30s in good health and CMV-seronegative.

The chain links TRBV5-8 to TRBJ2-3, with D maybe TRBD1 (6 bases). V dropped 0 bases and J dropped 2 bases, with 7 bases sitting between them. CDR3 length equals 14 residues. Germline V gene data show CDR1 as SGHTS and CDR2 as YDEGEE. In DNA form, the CDR3 reads TGTGCCAGCAGCTTGGGGACAGTCACAGATACGCAGTATTTT. Its protein is CASSLGTVTDTQYF.

The V call is TRBV5-1, the J call TRBJ2-1; TRBD2 matches 7 bases. The V gene end was trimmed by 0 bases and the J gene end by 5 bases; junction bases not matched to a gene: 2. The CDR3 loop spans 14 amino acids. The germline V gene has CDR1 SGHRS and CDR2 YFSETQ. CDR3 bases: TGCGCCAGCAGCTTGGACGGGGGGAACAATGAGCAGTTCTTC. It yields the protein CASSLDGGNNEQFF.

CDR3 amino acids: CSVGTDTDTQYF. As DNA, the CDR3 is TGCAGCGTAGGAACAGACACAGATACGCAGTATTTT. V and J are TRBV29-1 and TRBJ2-3; no reliable D call. The CDR3 length is 12 residues. The V gene's germline CDR1 is SQVTM and CDR2 ANQGSEA. V was pared by 6 bases and J by 2 bases, with 9 bases between.

The chain joins TRBV6-1 to TRBJ1-1; D is undetermined. CDR1 and CDR2 (germline): MNHNS, SASEGT. V lost 8 bases to trimming and J lost 3 bases, with 13 bases between them. The length of the CDR3 is 13 residues. For the CDR3, the DNA is TGTGCCAGCCTGACTGGGAGGGACACTGAAGCTTTCTTT. This gives the protein CASLTGRDTEAFF.

The chain joins TRBV5-1 to TRBJ1-3; 7 bases are shared with TRBD1. Per the germline V gene, CDR1 is SGHRS and CDR2 is YFSETQ. V was pared by 3 bases and J by 4 bases, with 4 bases of the junction left unmatched. The CDR3 is 14 residues long. As DNA, the CDR3 is TGCGCCAGCAGCTCGACAGGGTCAGGAAACACCATATATTTT. Translating gives CASSSTGSGNTIYF.

The rearrangement uses TRBV4-2 and TRBJ2-7, with D possibly matching TRBD1 (5 bases). Germline V gene data show CDR1 as LGHNA and CDR2 as YNFKEQ. With 3 bases removed from V and 2 bases from J, the gap between germline ends came to 11 bases. The CDR3 length is 14 residues. CDR3 nucleotides: TGTGCCAGCAGCCAGGTGTGGGGCCCCTACGAGCAGTACTTC. Translating it yields CASSQVWGPYEQYF.

The J gene is TRBJ1-6, the V gene TRBV6-1, with D perhaps TRBD1 (5 bases). Germline V gives CDR1 MNHNS, CDR2 SASEGT. The CDR3 loop spans 18 amino acids. Trimming shortened V by 0 bases and J by 3 bases, and 15 bases separated the two germline ends. CDR3 residues: CASSEAGQAKNYNSPLHF. CDR3 bases: TGTGCCAGCAGTGAAGCGGGGCAGGCCAAAAACTATAATTCACCCCTCCACTTT.

This clone was recorded once. The rearrangement links TRBV7-8 to TRBJ2-5; 10 bases agree with TRBD2. J gave up 5 bases and V 0 bases, and 6 bases lay outside the gene matches. The CDR3 runs to 16 residues. CDR1 is SGHVS and CDR2 is FQNEAQ in the germline V gene. CDR3 loop: CASSLALAGVSETQYF. The DNA for the CDR3 is TGTGCCAGCAGCTTAGCCCTAGCGGGGGTGAGTGAGACCCAGTACTTC.

The gene calls are TRBV7-3 and TRBJ1-6; tentatively, D is TRBD1 (6 bases). The germline V gene encodes CDR1 SGHTA and CDR2 FQGTGA. V lost 2 bases and J 7 bases, leaving 9 bases between the germline ends. CDR3 size: 14 residues. The DNA of the CDR3 is TGTGCCAGCAGCTTAGGGACACCAAATTCACCCCTCCACTTT. Its translation is CASSLGTPNSPLHF.

This chain connects TRBV6-1 to TRBJ2-1; TRBD1 agrees at 12 bases. Germline CDR1 MNHNS, CDR2 SASEGT. The CDR3 consists of 16 residues. Trimming took 4 bases from V and 6 from J; bases not matched to a gene: 7. The DNA of the CDR3 is TGTGCCAGCAGTGCCCTACGGGACAGGGGGCCCAATGAGCAGTTCTTC. It codes for CASSALRDRGPNEQFF.

The chain is built from TRBV4-2 and TRBJ2-3; TRBD2 matches 13 bases. Germline V gives CDR1 LGHNA, CDR2 YNFKEQ. CDR3 length equals 18 residues. V lost 0 bases to trimming and J lost 2 bases; unmatched junction nucleotides: 5. The DNA for the CDR3 is TGTGCCAGCAGCCAAGAATTTGGACTAGCGGGGGTCACAGATACGCAGTATTTT. It is translated as CASSQEFGLAGVTDTQYF.

The chain recombines TRBV18 with TRBJ1-5, with D unresolved. The V gene's germline CDR1 is KGHSH and CDR2 LQKENI. This CDR3 comprises 14 residues. V lost 3 bases and J lost 6, with 12 bases in between. CDR3: CASSPPGVGQPQHF. The CDR3, as DNA: TGTGCCAGCTCACCCCCCGGGGTAGGTCAGCCCCAGCATTTT.

The gene calls are TRBV7-9 and TRBJ1-5; tentative D call: TRBD1 (6 bases). The CDR3 runs 15 residues. V lost 1 base and J lost 4, with 11 bases in between. Per germline, CDR1 SEHNR and CDR2 FQNEAQ (reference sequence). CDR3 bases: TGTGCCAGCAGCTTAGGAAGGGGGGGGAATCAGCCCCAGCATTTT. This sequence encodes CASSLGRGGNQPQHF.

The chain has TRBV6-1 and TRBJ1-5; maybe TRBD1 (6 bases). CDR3 length: 15 amino acids. V was pared by 6 bases and J by 6 bases, with 18 bases between. Germline CDR1 MNHNS, CDR2 SASEGT. Here the CDR3 reads CASRTGLVVSQPQHF. Written as DNA, the CDR3 is TGTGCCAGCAGAACAGGGTTGGTTGTAAGTCAGCCCCAGCATTTT.

This chain links TRBV5-4 with TRBJ2-4; 9 positions agree with TRBD1. The CDR3 spans 16 residues. Germline CDR1 and CDR2: SGHNT and YYREEE (reference sequence). Germline trimming cut 4 bases from V and 9 bases from J; bases unmatched to any gene: 14. CDR3: CASSSGQGSLSGIQYF. CDR3 coding DNA: TGTGCCAGCAGCAGTGGACAGGGGTCTTTGTCGGGCATTCAGTACTTC.